This is a list of T cell receptor beta chains from one sample in a study of CD8 T cells in Susac syndrome. TCRdb reprocessed the immunoSEQ multiplex PCR reads via MiXCR and lists one record per CDR3 protein. Of around 69,000 distinct CDR3 sequences listed, 96% are singletons. Material: CD4+ T cells from PBMCs. The receptors here all came from a human donor with multiple sclerosis. CDR3s include the opening cysteine and the closing phenylalanine or tryptophan. A D gene is named only where the DNA matches it firmly. Clone size is stated in some rows and not others, as once, few, many or a class when expanded.

cdr3_aa,cdr3_nt,v_call,d_call,clone_size,j_call
CASSSYEGTNEKLFF,TGTGCCAGCAGTTCATATGAGGGGACAAATGAAAAACTGTTTTTT,TRBV6-6,.,.,TRBJ1-4
CSARITSGYGYTF,TGCAGTGCTAGAATCACCTCAGGATATGGCTACACCTTC,TRBV20-1,.,.,TRBJ1-2
CSVLGGVTNTDTQYF,TGCAGCGTTCTGGGAGGAGTTACTAACACAGATACGCAGTATTTT,TRBV29-1,.,once,TRBJ2-3
CASSLRDRTTEAFF,TGTGCCAGCAGTCTCCGGGACAGGACTACCGAAGCTTTCTTT,TRBV12-3/TRBV12-4,TRBD1,.,TRBJ1-1
CASSLVGTGGETQYF,TGTGCCAGCAGCTTAGTCGGGACAGGGGGAGAGACCCAGTACTTC,TRBV7-2,TRBD1,.,TRBJ2-5
CASSAGTGVNQPQHF,TGTGCCAGCAGCGCCGGGACAGGGGTCAATCAGCCCCAGCATTTT,TRBV9,TRBD1,.,TRBJ1-5
CASRKDVWETQYF,TGTGCCAGCAGGAAAGACGTATGGGAGACCCAGTACTTC,TRBV6-2/TRBV6-3,.,.,TRBJ2-5
CSAGQGIDQPQHF,TGCAGTGCTGGACAGGGGATTGATCAGCCCCAGCATTTT,TRBV20-1,TRBD1,.,TRBJ1-5
CASTPGSGANVLTF,TGTGCCAGTACCCCAGGAAGTGGGGCCAACGTCCTGACTTTC,TRBV19,.,.,TRBJ2-6
CSARARLSGGYTF,TGCAGTGCTAGGGCACGGCTCTCCGGGGGCTACACCTTC,TRBV20-1,.,.,TRBJ1-2
CASRKRRTAYFSYEQYF,TGTGCCAGCAGAAAAAGACGGACAGCCTATTTCTCCTACGAGCAGTACTTC,TRBV6-1,.,.,TRBJ2-7
CASSFTSYYEQFF,TGTGCCAGCAGTTTTACTAGTTATTATGAGCAGTTCTTC,TRBV27,.,.,TRBJ2-1
CASSYTRRETQYF,TGTGCCAGCAGTTACACCCGAAGGGAGACCCAGTACTTC,TRBV6-5,.,.,TRBJ2-5
CASSLDRQETQYF,TGTGCCAGCAGTTTAGATCGCCAAGAGACCCAGTACTTC,TRBV12-3/TRBV12-4,.,.,TRBJ2-5
CASSPEGQNYGYTF,TGCGCCAGCAGCCCGGAGGGACAGAACTATGGCTACACCTTC,TRBV5-1,TRBD1,.,TRBJ1-2
CSADTRALPPNYGYTF,TGCAGTGCTGATACCCGGGCTTTACCTCCTAACTATGGCTACACCTTC,TRBV20-1,.,.,TRBJ1-2
CASSLDASYEQYF,TGTGCCAGCAGCTTAGACGCATCCTACGAGCAGTACTTC,TRBV7-9,.,.,TRBJ2-7
CASSQSQVGLTNTEAFF,TGCGCCAGCAGCCAAAGCCAAGTCGGCCTGACAAACACTGAAGCTTTCTTT,TRBV4-3,.,.,TRBJ1-1
CASSLTDRGGHGYTF,TGTGCCAGTAGTTTAACGGACAGAGGAGGGCATGGCTACACCTTC,TRBV19,.,.,TRBJ1-2
CSGRDATNEKLFF,TGCAGCGGCAGGGACGCAACTAATGAAAAACTGTTTTTT,TRBV29-1,.,.,TRBJ1-4
CASSLRLAGEETQYF,TGTGCCAGCAGCCTGAGACTAGCGGGGGAAGAGACCCAGTACTTC,TRBV5-6,TRBD2,.,TRBJ2-5
CASSLVYAGELFF,TGTGCCAGCAGCTTAGTCTATGCCGGGGAGCTGTTTTTT,TRBV7-8,.,.,TRBJ2-2
CASSPIRGLNNEQFF,TGTGCCAGCAGCCCCATTAGGGGACTCAACAATGAGCAGTTCTTC,TRBV7-9,.,few,TRBJ2-1
CASTQTGPLSSEQYF,TGTGCCAGCACCCAAACCGGACCCCTGTCGAGCGAGCAGTACTTC,TRBV6-5,.,.,TRBJ2-7
CSAQHSDRKNSPLHF,TGCAGTGCTCAGCACTCGGACAGGAAGAATTCACCCCTCCACTTT,TRBV20-1,TRBD1,.,TRBJ1-6
CASSLAFGQGNLDTQYF,TGTGCCAGCAGCTTGGCCTTCGGGCAGGGGAATTTGGATACGCAGTATTTT,TRBV5-6,.,.,TRBJ2-3
CASSPRTDTGELFF,TGCGCCAGCAGCCCGCGGACAGACACCGGGGAGCTGTTTTTT,TRBV5-1,.,.,TRBJ2-2
CASSSGQANEQFF,TGTGCCAGCAGTTCAGGACAGGCCAATGAGCAGTTCTTC,TRBV12-3/TRBV12-4,TRBD1,.,TRBJ2-1
CASSFDPTGRETQYF,TGTGCCAGCAGCTTTGATCCGACAGGGAGAGAGACCCAGTACTTC,TRBV5-6,TRBD1,.,TRBJ2-5
CASSYGSGQGLIYEQYF,TGTGCCAGCAGTTATGGTTCGGGACAGGGTTTGATTTACGAGCAGTACTTC,TRBV12-3/TRBV12-4,TRBD1,.,TRBJ2-7
CSARLTNGNQPQHF,TGCAGTGCTAGACTTACCAATGGCAATCAGCCCCAGCATTTT,TRBV20-1,.,.,TRBJ1-5
CASSQGQGETQYF,TGCGCCAGCAGCCAAGGACAGGGCGAGACCCAGTACTTC,TRBV5-1,TRBD1,.,TRBJ2-5
CSAEQAGATEAFF,TGCAGTGCTGAACAGGCTGGTGCCACTGAAGCTTTCTTT,TRBV20-1,.,.,TRBJ1-1
CASSTPSYSTDTQYF,TGTGCCAGTAGTACGCCCAGTTATAGCACAGATACGCAGTATTTT,TRBV19,.,.,TRBJ2-3
CASSSSTGSYEQYF,TGTGCCAGCAGCTCCTCGACAGGCTCCTACGAGCAGTACTTC,TRBV3-1,.,once,TRBJ2-7
CASRAGGLYNEQFF,TGTGCCAGCCGCGCGGGGGGATTATACAATGAGCAGTTCTTC,TRBV11-3,TRBD2,.,TRBJ2-1
CASLLQGNTEAFF,TGTGCCAGCCTCCTACAGGGGAACACTGAAGCTTTCTTT,TRBV6-2/TRBV6-3,.,once,TRBJ1-1
CSARQGHEKLFF,TGCAGCGCCAGACAGGGGCATGAAAAACTGTTTTTT,TRBV29-1,TRBD1,.,TRBJ1-4
CATSDTTETIPGTQYF,TGTGCCACCAGTGACACCACCGAGACTATCCCCGGGACCCAGTACTTC,TRBV24-1,.,.,TRBJ2-5
CASSNLYNEQFF,TGTGCCAGCAGTAACTTATACAATGAGCAGTTCTTC,TRBV6-5,.,.,TRBJ2-1
CSASTQGQETQYF,TGCAGTGCTAGTACGCAGGGCCAAGAGACCCAGTACTTC,TRBV20-1,.,.,TRBJ2-5
CASSYTTYEQYF,TGTGCCAGCAGTTACACGACCTACGAGCAGTACTTC,TRBV28,.,.,TRBJ2-7
CASSQERGPYNEQFF,TGTGCCAGCAGCCAAGAGCGGGGTCCCTACAATGAGCAGTTCTTC,TRBV3-1,.,.,TRBJ2-1
CASSFPSGAQETQYF,TGTGCCAGCAGCTTTCCCAGCGGGGCTCAAGAGACCCAGTACTTC,TRBV5-4,TRBD2,once,TRBJ2-5
CASRVPGSRPNYGYTF,TGTGCCAGCAGAGTCCCGGGGTCCCGTCCTAACTATGGCTACACCTTC,TRBV6-1,.,.,TRBJ1-2
CASSLSLSTDTQYF,TGTGCCAGCAGTTTAAGCCTCAGCACAGATACGCAGTATTTT,TRBV12-3/TRBV12-4,.,.,TRBJ2-3
CASSRRAETQYF,TGTGCCAGCAGTCGACGGGCGGAGACCCAGTACTTC,TRBV7-2,.,.,TRBJ2-5
CSAVRGGSTEAFF,TGCAGCGCCGTTCGGGGGGGAAGCACTGAAGCTTTCTTT,TRBV29-1,.,.,TRBJ1-1
CASSLVAGGDTQYF,TGTGCCAGCAGCTTAGTCGCGGGAGGAGATACGCAGTATTTT,TRBV7-9,TRBD2,.,TRBJ2-3
CASREQPQETQYF,TGTGCCAGCAGGGAACAGCCCCAAGAGACCCAGTACTTC,TRBV25-1,.,.,TRBJ2-5
CASRGTELLDTQYF,TGTGCCAGCAGAGGGACAGAGCTACTCGATACGCAGTATTTT,TRBV13,TRBD1,once,TRBJ2-3
CSVRGTSTDTQYF,TGCAGCGTGAGGGGTACTAGCACAGATACGCAGTATTTT,TRBV29-1,.,once,TRBJ2-3
CASSQGLTYEQYF,TGTGCCAGCAGCCAAGGCCTCACCTACGAGCAGTACTTC,TRBV7-6,.,.,TRBJ2-7
CASSRRTGEEEQYF,TGTGCCAGCAGTAGGAGGACAGGGGAGGAAGAGCAGTACTTC,TRBV6-2/TRBV6-3,TRBD1,.,TRBJ2-7
CASSYSTDPTETNTGELFF,TGTGCCAGCAGTTACTCGACCGACCCGACCGAGACTAACACCGGGGAGCTGTTTTTT,TRBV6-2/TRBV6-3,.,once,TRBJ2-2
CASSLGVLGGTEAFF,TGTGCCAGCAGCCTGGGCGTCCTCGGGGGGACTGAAGCTTTCTTT,TRBV28,.,.,TRBJ1-1
CASSKRTGPLSSYEQYF,TGTGCCAGCAGCAAAAGGACAGGGCCTTTGAGCTCCTACGAGCAGTACTTC,TRBV13,TRBD1,once,TRBJ2-7
CASSQRGNYNSPLHF,TGTGCCAGCAGCCAAAGGGGAAACTATAATTCACCCCTCCACTTT,TRBV3-1,.,.,TRBJ1-6
CASSLGSGSQETQYF,TGTGCCAGCAGCTTAGGGTCAGGGAGCCAAGAGACCCAGTACTTC,TRBV7-2,.,.,TRBJ2-5